One sample yielded the 15 T cell receptor beta chains listed below, sequenced in a study of OX40 agonist ivuxolimab in advanced cancers. The data were produced by immunoSEQ multiplex PCR, yet TCRdb's version contains in-frame clones alone and is incomplete. The sample comprises about 48,000 clones, about 81% of which are singletons, and more than 5.5% rests with the top ten. The material sequenced was CD4+ or CD8+ T cells sorted from blood, taken in a trial of the OX40 agonist ivuxolimab. The receptors were gathered from an adult with an advanced solid tumor such as melanoma, head and neck, liver or kidney cancer.

The V gene is TRBV5-4, the J gene TRBJ1-2, with D possibly matching TRBD1 (6 bases). This CDR3 comprises 17 residues. CDR1 is SGHNT and CDR2 is YYREEE in the germline V gene (reference sequence). V was trimmed by 3 bases and J by 1 base, leaving 19 bases between them. This CDR3 is CASSSLDGQGHNYGYTF. DNA of the CDR3: TGTGCCAGCAGCTCTTTGGACGGCCAGGGGCATAACTATGGCTACACCTTC.

The rearrangement uses TRBV27 and TRBJ2-1; no firm D call. The CDR3 sequence is 19 residues long. Germline CDR1 is MNHEY and CDR2 is SMNVEV (reference sequence). Trimming took 2 bases from V and 8 from J, leaving 28 bases between them. The CDR3 protein is CASSLVRYSDSQFNHEQFF. CDR3 sequence (DNA): TGTGCCAGCAGTTTAGTCCGGTACTCAGATTCCCAGTTTAACCATGAGCAGTTCTTC.

This CDR3 is CSAGRGRGTDGYTF. CDR3 nucleotide sequence: TGCAGCGCGGGAAGAGGGAGGGGGACGGATGGCTACACCTTC. The V call is TRBV29-1, the J call TRBJ1-2; D is perhaps TRBD1 (6 bases). Germline assignment: CDR1 SQVTM and CDR2 ANQGSEA. The CDR3 sequence is 14 residues long. Trimming took off 7 bases at V and 6 bases at J, with 21 bases between the two ends.

This clone was observed a handful of times. The chain joins TRBV10-3 to TRBJ2-7, with 9 positions matching TRBD2. The CDR3 extends over 17 amino acids. Per the germline V gene, CDR1 is ENHRY and CDR2 is SYGVKD. V gave up 0 bases and J gave up 0 bases; unmatched junction bases: 6. Written as DNA, the CDR3 is TGTGCCATCAGTGAGTCCCTAGCGGGGCCGAGCTCCTACGAGCAGTACTTC. Translated, it gives CAISESLAGPSSYEQYF.

This clone has only one observation. This sequence joins TRBV5-4 and TRBJ2-1, with D possibly being TRBD1 (6 bases). Trimming shortened V by 5 bases and J by 4 bases, and 10 bases separated the two germline ends. The CDR3 has 13 amino acids. Germline loops: CDR1 SGHNT, CDR2 YYREEE (reference sequence). The CDR3 loop reads CASSLGQYNEQFF. DNA of the CDR3: TGTGCCAGCAGTCTCGGACAGTACAATGAGCAGTTCTTC.

To note about this clone: The junction departs from germline at one end; a sequencing error may be responsible. The V call is TRBV6-6, the J call TRBJ1-1; D is uncertain. This CDR3 has 14 residues. Per germline, CDR1 MNHNY and CDR2 SVGAGI (reference sequence). The CDR3 sequence is CASTYGSLNTEAFF. The CDR3 DNA sequence: TGTGCCAGCACTTACGGGAGCCTGAACACTGAAGCTTTCTTT.

As DNA, the CDR3 is TGTGCCAGCAGCCCAAATGACAGGTCGGCTAACTATGGCTACACCTTC. Protein: CASSPNDRSANYGYTF. This rearrangement joins TRBV7-9 to TRBJ1-2; D perhaps matches TRBD1 (6 bases). V gave up 5 bases and J gave up 0 bases, with 16 bases separating them. The CDR3 has 16 amino acids. In germline, CDR1 is SEHNR, CDR2 FQNEAQ (reference sequence). Variable domain in full (rest from reference TRBV7-9 and TRBJ1-2): DTGVSQNPRHKITKRGQNVTFRCDPISEHNRLYWYRQTLGQGPEFLTYFQNEAQLEKSRLLSDRFSAERPKGSFSTLEIQRTEQGDSAMYLCASSPNDRSANYGYTFGSGTRLTVV.

The CDR3 DNA reads TGTGCCAGTAGTATAGATCGTTGGAGACAAGAGACCCAGTACTTC. Protein sequence: CASSIDRWRQETQYF. The rearrangement uses TRBV19 and TRBJ2-5, with D unresolved. The CDR3 consists of 15 residues. V dropped 0 bases and J dropped 2 bases, with 10 bases sitting between them. Germline V gene data show CDR1 as LNHDA and CDR2 as SQIVND (reference sequence).

The chain combines TRBV19 with TRBJ2-1; possible D gene TRBD1, 6 bases. Germline lookup yields CDR1 LNHDA and CDR2 SQIVND (reference sequence). The length of the CDR3 is 14 residues. The V and J ends lost 7 bases and 5 bases respectively, with 15 bases between them. CDR3 loop: CASNRQADDNEQFF. In DNA form, the CDR3 reads TGTGCCAGTAACCGACAGGCCGATGACAATGAGCAGTTCTTC.

The chain is built from TRBV5-1 and TRBJ2-7; 8 nucleotides line up with TRBD1. Germline loops: CDR1 SGHRS, CDR2 YFSETQ. The CDR3 covers 14 residues. J lost 5 bases, V lost 2 bases, and 6 bases had no gene match. Written as DNA, the CDR3 is TGCGCCAGCAGCTTCCAGGACAGGGTCAACGAGCAGTACTTC. It encodes CASSFQDRVNEQYF.

This chain links TRBV10-1 with TRBJ2-1, with 15 bases aligning to TRBD2. Germline loops: CDR1 WNHNN, CDR2 SYGVQD (reference sequence). This CDR3 spans 16 amino acids. V lost 5 bases to trimming and J lost 10 bases; unmatched junction nucleotides: 9. In DNA, the CDR3 is TGCGCCAGCAGTAACCCGGGACTAGCGGGAGGAGAGGAGCAGTTCTTC. Translated, it gives CASSNPGLAGGEEQFF.

The chain joins TRBV5-6 to TRBJ1-4; the D is unclear. V was shortened by 3 bases and J by 8 bases, with 11 bases between the two germline ends. The CDR3 has 13 amino acids. CDR1 is SGHDT, CDR2 YYEEEE, per germline. CDR3 in amino acids: CASSSDIGEKLFF. Here the CDR3 DNA reads TGTGCCAGCAGCTCGGATATTGGGGAAAAACTGTTTTTT.

V gene TRBV11-2 combines with J gene TRBJ2-1; D gene uncertain. Germline V gene data show CDR1 as SGHAT and CDR2 as FQNNGV. Trimming removed 3 bases from V and 1 base from J, with 7 bases in between. This CDR3 is built from 14 residues. CDR3 in amino acids: CASSFRGSYNEQFF. The CDR3, as DNA: TGTGCCAGCAGCTTTAGAGGATCCTACAATGAGCAGTTCTTC.

The chain uses TRBV19 and TRBJ1-1; perhaps TRBD1 as D (5 bases). Germline lookup yields CDR1 LNHDA and CDR2 SQIVND (reference sequence). The CDR3 is 16 amino acids. V was trimmed by 3 bases and J by 1 base, leaving 15 bases between them. CDR3 in DNA: TGTGCCAGTAGTATCAACTGGGGGGAATGGAACACTGAAGCTTTCTTT. It specifies CASSINWGEWNTEAFF.

The V call is TRBV6-5, the J call TRBJ1-2; D is unresolved. V was cut by 4 bases and J by 2 bases, with 5 bases left in between. Germline V gene lookup returns CDR1 MNHEY and CDR2 SVGAGI. The CDR3 has 12 amino acids. The CDR3 spells CASSSLNYGYTF. CDR3 DNA: TGTGCCAGCAGTTCCTTAAACTATGGCTACACCTTC.